This T cell receptor (beta chain) was obtained from a study of shared clonotypes between healthy human individuals. Concerning this clone: The antigen remains undetermined. This sample includes further DNA sequences coding for the same CDR3.

For every subset, genomic DNA was evenly distributed across several immunoSEQ plates. The authors loaded roughly 180 ng DNA, around 30,000 T cell genomes, into sorted-subset replicate PCRs. Sequencing was performed with immunoSEQ multiplex PCR; in TCRdb, only in-frame clones are kept and a portion is missing. The sample lists fewer than 1.8 million clones, approximately 98.5% occurring once. Study observations and caveats: In this cohort, only blood was sampled, and tissue repertoires likely differ. A generally larger estimated richness was seen in naive subsets than in memory subsets.

V was trimmed by 5 bases and J by 1 base, leaving 9 bases between them. Germline V gene data show CDR1 as SEHNR and CDR2 as FQNEAQ (reference sequence). This CDR3 region has 15 residues. This rearrangement joins TRBV7-9 to TRBJ2-6, with D hard to call. The sample comprised naive CD4+ T cells sorted from blood. Subset specified: CD45RA+ positively selected. The receptor's source is a man younger than 45 in good health. CDR3 in amino acids: CASSLTLSGANVLTF. The DNA of the CDR3 is TGTGCCAGCAGCCTTACGCTTTCTGGGGCCAACGTCCTGACTTTC.